These T cell receptor beta chains were read from a single sample in a study of T cell responses to AZD1222 COVID-19 vaccine. Only in-frame clones appear in the TCRdb table, and some are missing; sequencing was by immunoSEQ multiplex PCR. The sample lists about 150,000 clones, more than 75% occurring once. Sequencing used peripheral blood, obtained on day 0 of AZD1222 vaccination. Receptors originate from an adult in good health. Both conserved end residues are trimmed from each CDR3. D genes are given only for firm matches.

j_gene | d_gene | v_gene | CDR3aa
TRBJ1-1 | TRBD1 | TRBV13 | ASSYQTGAMNTEAF
TRBJ1-1 | NA | TRBV5-1 | ASSFPPGGDTEAF
TRBJ2-3 | TRBD2 | TRBV15 | ATSREAGGPGTQY
TRBJ1-5 | NA | TRBV18 | ASSPQRGNQPQH
TRBJ1-1 | NA | TRBV27 | ASTQRGGNTEAF
TRBJ2-1 | NA | TRBV19 | ASSITSGLRTNNEQF
TRBJ1-4 | TRBD1 | TRBV7-2 | ASRLGTGHEKLF
TRBJ1-1 | TRBD1 | TRBV5-6 | ASSQTGFRAF
TRBJ1-5 | NA | TRBV30 | AWSVRGDQPQH
TRBJ2-6 | NA | TRBV5-5 | ASSLGALFSGANVLT
TRBJ1-6 | NA | TRBV28 | ASSYYRPLNSPLH
TRBJ2-6 | NA | TRBV11-3 | ASQQTSGANVLT
TRBJ1-1 | NA | TRBV14 | ASSQSRQLGAF
TRBJ1-5 | NA | TRBV6-5 | ASTWAANQPQH
TRBJ2-5 | NA | TRBV5-5 | ASSLEGYPKTQY
TRBJ1-2 | TRBD1 | TRBV5-1 | ASSPDRYGYT
TRBJ1-5 | NA | TRBV3-1/TRBV3-2 | ASSQGQGNNQPQH
TRBJ1-5 | TRBD1 | TRBV18 | ASSPSNRGEPQH
TRBJ1-5 | NA | TRBV6-5 | ASREVGSRNQPQH
TRBJ2-7 | NA | TRBV12-5 | ASGADPYEQY
TRBJ2-3 | TRBD1 | TRBV2 | ASSEGQRTDTQY
TRBJ2-1 | TRBD2 | TRBV27 | ASSPIPGTSGGAMIYNEQF
TRBJ1-1 | NA | TRBV30 | AWSLGGVLGHEAF
TRBJ2-1 | NA | TRBV7-2 | ASSLSFGGPPQQF
TRBJ2-7 | NA | TRBV11-2 | ASSPRTSFSYEQY
TRBJ2-7 | TRBD2 | TRBV7-9 | ASRDYSYEQY
TRBJ1-1 | TRBD1 | TRBV7-3 | ASSLTARGDTEAF
TRBJ1-1 | NA | TRBV29-1 | SVELGRLNTEAF
TRBJ1-1 | TRBD1 | TRBV3-1/TRBV3-2 | ASILREGARTEAF